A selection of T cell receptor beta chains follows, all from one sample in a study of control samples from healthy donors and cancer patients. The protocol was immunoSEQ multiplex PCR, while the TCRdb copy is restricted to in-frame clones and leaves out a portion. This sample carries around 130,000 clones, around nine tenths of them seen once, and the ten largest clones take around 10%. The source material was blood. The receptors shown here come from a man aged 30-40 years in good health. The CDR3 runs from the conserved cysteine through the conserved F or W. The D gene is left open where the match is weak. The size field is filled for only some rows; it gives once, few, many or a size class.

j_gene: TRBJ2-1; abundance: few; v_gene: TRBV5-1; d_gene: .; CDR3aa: CASSSANEQFF; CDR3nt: TGCGCCAGCAGCTCAGCCAATGAGCAGTTCTTC
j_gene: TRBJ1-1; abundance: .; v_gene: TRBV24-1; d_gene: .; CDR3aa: CATSAWGARGAFF; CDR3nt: TGTGCCACCAGTGCATGGGGCGCAAGAGGAGCTTTCTTT
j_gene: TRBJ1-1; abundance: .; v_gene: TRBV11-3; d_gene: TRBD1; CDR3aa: CASSPRTGPNTEAFF; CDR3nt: TGTGCCAGCAGCCCACGGACAGGGCCTAACACTGAAGCTTTCTTT
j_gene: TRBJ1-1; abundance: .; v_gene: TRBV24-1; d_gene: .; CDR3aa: CATSDDTQGKNTEAFF; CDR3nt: TGTGCCACCAGTGATGACACACAGGGCAAGAACACTGAAGCTTTCTTT
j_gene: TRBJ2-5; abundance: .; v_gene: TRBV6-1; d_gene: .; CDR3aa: CASSEAWQGLGETQYF; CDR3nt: TGTGCCAGCAGTGAAGCGTGGCAGGGTTTGGGAGAGACCCAGTACTTC
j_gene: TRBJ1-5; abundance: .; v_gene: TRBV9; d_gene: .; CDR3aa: CASSREGDQPQHF; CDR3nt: TGTGCCAGCAGCCGAGAGGGAGATCAGCCCCAGCATTTT
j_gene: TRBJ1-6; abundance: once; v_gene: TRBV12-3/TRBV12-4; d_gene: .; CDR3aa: CASSLTGNSPLHF; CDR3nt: TGTGCCAGCAGTTTAACAGGGAATTCACCCCTCCACTTT
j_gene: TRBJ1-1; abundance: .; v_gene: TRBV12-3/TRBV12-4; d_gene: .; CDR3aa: CASSFELTAEAFF; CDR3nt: TGTGCCAGCAGTTTTGAGTTAACCGCTGAAGCTTTCTTT
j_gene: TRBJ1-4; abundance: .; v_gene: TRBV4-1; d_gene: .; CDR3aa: CASSQDRTTNEKLFF; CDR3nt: TGCGCCAGCAGCCAAGACAGGACAACTAATGAAAAACTGTTTTTT
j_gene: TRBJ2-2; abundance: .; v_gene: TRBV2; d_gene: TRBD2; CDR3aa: CAGAGVSTGELFF; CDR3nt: TGTGCCGGAGCGGGGGTCAGCACCGGGGAGCTGTTTTTT
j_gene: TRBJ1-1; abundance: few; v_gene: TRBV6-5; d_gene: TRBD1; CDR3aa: CASTSDRTNTEAFF; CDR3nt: TGTGCCAGCACCTCGGACAGGACGAACACTGAAGCTTTCTTT
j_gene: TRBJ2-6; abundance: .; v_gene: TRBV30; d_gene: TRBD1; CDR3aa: CAWSGTGGIPSGANVLTF; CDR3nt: TGTGCCTGGAGTGGGACAGGGGGAATCCCCTCTGGGGCCAACGTCCTGACTTTC
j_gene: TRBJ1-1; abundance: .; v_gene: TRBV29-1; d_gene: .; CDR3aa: CSVVAQLNTEAFF; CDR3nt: TGCAGCGTTGTAGCGCAGTTGAACACTGAAGCTTTCTTT
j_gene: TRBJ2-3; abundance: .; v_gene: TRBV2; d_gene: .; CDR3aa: CASSDFYGRSSTDTQYF; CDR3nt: TGTGCCAGCAGTGATTTTTATGGACGATCAAGCACAGATACGCAGTATTTT
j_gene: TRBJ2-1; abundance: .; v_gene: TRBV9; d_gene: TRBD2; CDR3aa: CASSVTSEAYNEQFF; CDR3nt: TGTGCCAGCAGCGTGACTAGCGAAGCCTACAATGAGCAGTTCTTC
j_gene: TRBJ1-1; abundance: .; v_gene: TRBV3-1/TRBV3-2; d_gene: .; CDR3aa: CASSQDTFMNTEAFF; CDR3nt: TGTGCCAGCAGCCAGGACACGTTCATGAACACTGAAGCTTTCTTT
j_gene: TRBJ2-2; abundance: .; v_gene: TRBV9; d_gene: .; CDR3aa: CASSLSTPNTGELFF; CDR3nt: TGTGCCAGCAGCCTTTCGACCCCGAACACCGGGGAGCTGTTTTTT
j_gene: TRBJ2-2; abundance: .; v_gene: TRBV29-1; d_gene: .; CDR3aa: CSGRGGPAGELFF; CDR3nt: TGCAGCGGGAGAGGGGGGCCGGCCGGGGAGCTGTTTTTT
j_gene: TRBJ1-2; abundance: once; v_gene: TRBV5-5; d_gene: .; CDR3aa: CASSLAPGANYGYTF; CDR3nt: TGTGCCAGCAGCTTGGCGCCAGGAGCTAACTATGGCTACACCTTC
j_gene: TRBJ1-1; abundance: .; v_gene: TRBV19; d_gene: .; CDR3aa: CASSDSPNTEAFF; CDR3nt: TGTGCCAGTAGCGACAGTCCGAACACTGAAGCTTTCTTT
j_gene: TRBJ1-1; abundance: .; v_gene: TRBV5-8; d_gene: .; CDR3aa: CASSSEGGLNTEAFF; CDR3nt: TGTGCCAGCAGCTCCGAGGGGGGCCTGAACACTGAAGCTTTCTTT
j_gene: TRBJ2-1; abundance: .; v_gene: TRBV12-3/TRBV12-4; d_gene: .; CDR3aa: CASSFNLYNEQFF; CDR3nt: TGTGCCAGCAGTTTTAACCTTTACAATGAGCAGTTCTTC
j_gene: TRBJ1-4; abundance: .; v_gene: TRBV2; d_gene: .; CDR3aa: CASSDRRNNEKLFF; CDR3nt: TGTGCCAGCAGTGATCGGCGGAATAATGAAAAACTGTTTTTT
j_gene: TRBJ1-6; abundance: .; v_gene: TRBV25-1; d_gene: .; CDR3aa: CASTDGGPGNSPLHF; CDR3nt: TGTGCCAGCACCGACGGGGGGCCCGGTAATTCACCCCTCCACTTT
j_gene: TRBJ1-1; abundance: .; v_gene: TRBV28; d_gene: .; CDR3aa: CASSRQRSNTEAFF; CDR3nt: TGTGCCAGCAGCCGACAGCGTTCGAACACTGAAGCTTTCTTT
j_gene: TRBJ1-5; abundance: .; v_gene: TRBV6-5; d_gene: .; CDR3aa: CASRSTGASNQPQHF; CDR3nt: TGTGCCAGCAGGTCGACAGGAGCTAGCAATCAGCCCCAGCATTTT
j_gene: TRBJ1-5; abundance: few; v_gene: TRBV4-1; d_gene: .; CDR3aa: CASSRDGNQPQHF; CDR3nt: TGCGCCAGCAGCCGGGACGGCAATCAGCCCCAGCATTTT
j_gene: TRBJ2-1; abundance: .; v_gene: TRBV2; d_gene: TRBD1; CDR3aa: CASSEGTGSYNEQFF; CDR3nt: TGTGCCAGCAGTGAAGGGACAGGGTCCTACAATGAGCAGTTCTTC
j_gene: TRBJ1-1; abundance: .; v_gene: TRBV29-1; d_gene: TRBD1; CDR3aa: CSVERWGQRWAFF; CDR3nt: TGCAGCGTTGAAAGGTGGGGACAGAGATGGGCTTTCTTT
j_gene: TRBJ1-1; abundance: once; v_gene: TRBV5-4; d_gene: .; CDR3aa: CASSQNTEAFF; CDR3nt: TGTGCCAGCAGCCAGAACACTGAAGCTTTCTTT
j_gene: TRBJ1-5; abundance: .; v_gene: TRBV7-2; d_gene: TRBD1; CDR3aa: CASSPGQGRNQPQHF; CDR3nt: TGTGCCAGCAGCCCAGGACAGGGTCGGAATCAGCCCCAGCATTTT
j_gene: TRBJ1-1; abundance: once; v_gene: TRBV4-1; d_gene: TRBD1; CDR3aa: CASSQGRGRNTEAFF; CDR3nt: TGCGCCAGCAGCCAAGGGAGGGGGCGGAACACTGAAGCTTTCTTT
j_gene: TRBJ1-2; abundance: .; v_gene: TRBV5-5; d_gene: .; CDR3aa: CASSLDSTNYGYTF; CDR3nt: TGTGCCAGCAGCTTAGACAGCACTAACTATGGCTACACCTTC
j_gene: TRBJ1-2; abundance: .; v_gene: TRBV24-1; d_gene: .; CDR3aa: CATSDPTGQGGYGYTF; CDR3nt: TGTGCCACCAGTGATCCGACGGGGCAGGGTGGCTATGGCTACACCTTC
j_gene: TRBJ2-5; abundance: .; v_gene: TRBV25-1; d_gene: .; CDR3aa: CASSTPQETQYF; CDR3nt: TGTGCCAGCAGTACACCCCAAGAGACCCAGTACTTC
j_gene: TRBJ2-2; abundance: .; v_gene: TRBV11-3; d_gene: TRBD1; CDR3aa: CASSRGTGRTGELFF; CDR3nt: TGTGCCAGCAGCCGGGGGACAGGGAGGACCGGGGAGCTGTTTTTT
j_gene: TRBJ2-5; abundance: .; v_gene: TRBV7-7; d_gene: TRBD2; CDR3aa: CASSLVGAGGSETQYF; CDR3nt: TGTGCCAGCAGCTTAGTCGGAGCGGGGGGCTCTGAGACCCAGTACTTC
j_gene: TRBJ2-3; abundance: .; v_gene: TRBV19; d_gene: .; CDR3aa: CASSPDRASTDTQYF; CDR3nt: TGTGCCAGTAGCCCGGACCGTGCTAGCACAGATACGCAGTATTTT
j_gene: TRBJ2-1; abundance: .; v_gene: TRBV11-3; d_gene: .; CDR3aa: CASSPGRGRGFFEQFF; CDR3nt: TGTGCCAGCAGCCCCGGACGGGGGCGGGGGTTCTTTGAGCAGTTCTTC
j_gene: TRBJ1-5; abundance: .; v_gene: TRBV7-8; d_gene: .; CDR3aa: CASSLGGHRPQHF; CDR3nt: TGTGCCAGCAGCTTAGGGGGGCACCGGCCCCAGCATTTT
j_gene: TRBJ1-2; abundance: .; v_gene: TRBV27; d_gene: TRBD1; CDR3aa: CASSPDRGYGYTF; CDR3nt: TGTGCCAGCAGCCCGGACAGGGGGTACGGCTACACCTTC
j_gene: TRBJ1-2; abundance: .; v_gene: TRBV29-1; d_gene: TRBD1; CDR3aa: CSVPQGGRSTYGYTF; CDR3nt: TGCAGCGTCCCCCAGGGGGGCAGATCTACGTATGGCTACACCTTC